This TCR beta chain originates from a study of T cell responses to AZD1222 COVID-19 vaccine. Study findings and constraints: Regions 160-218 and 743-854 held dominance among vaccine-associated CD4 TCRs, which spanned spike. After the peak T cell response, and only then, were repertoires sampled.

Germline V gene sequence: CDR1 MNHEY, CDR2 SMNVEV (reference sequence). The CDR3 has 15 residues. Between the trimmed V and J ends, which lost 5 bases and 6 bases, there was a span of 20 bases. In regard to this clone: Antigen specificity is unknown.

Sequencing used immunoSEQ multiplex PCR; TCRdb keeps in-frame clones, though not all of them. The data show 90,000 to 100,000 clones, around 87% seen once. This material consisted of peripheral blood, taken on day 0 of AZD1222 vaccination. This clonotype was obtained from an adult in good health. V and J are TRBV27 and TRBJ2-7; D possibly corresponds to TRBD1 (6 bases). The CDR3 sequence: CASSLRQEALGEQYF. CDR3 nucleotides: TGTGCCAGCAGTCTCCGACAGGAGGCCTTGGGCGAGCAGTACTTC.